What follows are 19 T cell receptor beta chains derived from one specimen sequenced in a study of cytomegalovirus exposure and HLA in healthy donors (dated by TCRdb to the late 2010s). The library came from the immunoSEQ multiplex PCR assay. For the multiplex PCR, a mixture combining 60 forward primers for TCR Vbeta segments and 13 reverse primers for TCR Jbeta segments was used. In its TCRdb copy, this immuneACCESS table keeps in-frame sequences only and misses some clones. Where compared with another copy, unresolved V genes explain less than half of these, and the others have no known cause. This sample gives roughly 140,000 clones in total; about four fifths of them show up just once. Clones ranked in the top ten supply approximately 2.4% of the sample. Sequencing input: PBMCs. These receptors all come from a male donor in good health and CMV-seronegative.

The V call is TRBV7-2, the J call TRBJ1-2; 7 bases line up with TRBD1. Unmatched junction bases numbered 9, after V lost 1 base and J lost 4 bases. This CDR3 region has 16 residues. Looked up from germline, CDR1 is SGHTA and CDR2 is FQGNSA. The CDR3 spells CASSLGSTGLGYGYTF. DNA for the CDR3: TGTGCCAGCAGCTTAGGCTCGACAGGGCTTGGCTATGGCTACACCTTC.

In DNA form, the CDR3 reads TGTGCCAGCTCTTGGGAGGGAGAGCGTCGTTACGAGCAGTACTTC. It yields the protein CASSWEGERRYEQYF. This chain joins TRBV6-4 and TRBJ2-7; TRBD2 matches 7 bases. V was clipped by 8 bases and J by 4 bases; unmatched bases: 14. The germline gives CDR1 MRHNA, CDR2 SNTAGT. The CDR3 contains 15 residues.

The chain recombines TRBV2 with TRBJ2-7; TRBD2 aligns across 8 bases. Germline values: CDR1 SNHLY, CDR2 FYNNEI. There are 11 residues in the CDR3. The CDR3 nucleotides are TGTGCTCGGGAGGGCCCCTACGAGCAGTACTTC. It codes for CAREGPYEQYF.

This chain links TRBV28 with TRBJ2-5; 11 bases match TRBD2. V gave up 5 bases and J gave up 4 bases; unmatched junction bases: 3. The length of the CDR3 is 14 residues. In germline, CDR1 is MDHEN, CDR2 SYDVKM. The CDR3 loop reads CASSRLAGLETQYF. The CDR3 DNA reads as TGTGCCAGCAGTCGACTAGCGGGACTAGAGACCCAGTACTTC.

This clone was counted between two and nine times. The rearrangement joins TRBV11-3 to TRBJ2-7; D might be TRBD1 (5 bases). Germline V gene data show CDR1 as SGHNT and CDR2 as YENEEA. The CDR3 consists of 13 residues. Trimming left V 1 base short and J 3 bases short, with 7 bases between. Written as DNA, the CDR3 is TGTGCCAGCAGCTTAGCGACAGACTACGAGCAGTACTTC. It specifies CASSLATDYEQYF.

The CDR3 loop is CASSWDRGNQPQHF. The CDR3 nucleotides read TGTGCCAGCAGCTGGGACAGGGGGAATCAGCCCCAGCATTTT. The chain links TRBV5-8 to TRBJ1-5, with 11 positions matching TRBD1. V was pared by 3 bases and J by 4 bases, with 0 bases of the junction left unmatched. The CDR3 runs 14 residues. From germline, CDR1 is SGHTS and CDR2 YDEGEE.

This chain connects TRBV4-2 to TRBJ2-2, with 9 bases that match TRBD2. Trimming removed 4 bases from V and 5 bases from J; junction bases left unmatched: 14. Germline CDR1 and CDR2: LGHNA and YNFKEQ. The length of the CDR3 is 18 residues. The CDR3 coding sequence is TGTGCCAGCAGCCTCATGGAAGGTAGCGGGAGTGTGACCGGGGAGCTGTTTTTT. Protein product: CASSLMEGSGSVTGELFF.

The CDR3 coding sequence is TGTGCCAGCAGCTTAACCGGGGGGGCCTCCTACGAGCAGTACTTC. Its protein product is CASSLTGGASYEQYF. J is TRBJ2-7 and V is TRBV27, with TRBD2 matching over 8 bases. This CDR3 has 15 amino acids. Trimming removed 6 bases from V and 0 bases from J; junction bases left unmatched: 7. The V gene's germline CDR1 is MNHEY and CDR2 SMNVEV (reference sequence).

The chain recombines TRBV7-9 with TRBJ2-7; 7 nucleotides agree with TRBD2. V was clipped by 4 bases and J by 1 base; unmatched bases: 4. Germline V gene lookup returns CDR1 SEHNR and CDR2 FQNEAQ (reference sequence). The CDR3 covers 14 residues. DNA for the CDR3: TGTGCCAGCAGCTCCCGGGGGGATTCCTACGAGCAGTACTTC. It is translated as CASSSRGDSYEQYF.

The chain carries TRBV27 and TRBJ2-1; D remains unclear. The V end was cut by 5 bases, the J end by 5 bases, with 7 bases between. This CDR3 has 12 amino acids. Germline lookup yields CDR1 MNHEY and CDR2 SMNVEV (reference sequence). CDR3 sequence: CASSQQNNEQFF. CDR3 DNA sequence: TGTGCCAGCAGTCAACAGAACAATGAGCAGTTCTTC.

V usage is TRBV7-9 and J usage is TRBJ2-1; D may be TRBD2 (5 bases). The CDR3 has 14 residues. The V end was cut by 2 bases, the J end by 6 bases, with 11 bases between. Germline loops: CDR1 SEHNR, CDR2 FQNEAQ (reference sequence). The CDR3 nucleotides read TGTGCCAGCAGCTTATCACTAGAGTCCAATGAGCAGTTCTTC. The encoded protein is CASSLSLESNEQFF. Drawing the rest from reference TRBV7-9 and TRBJ2-1, the complete variable domain is DTGVSQNPRHKITKRGQNVTFRCDPISEHNRLYWYRQTLGQGPEFLTYFQNEAQLEKSRLLSDRFSAERPKGSFSTLEIQRTEQGDSAMYLCASSLSLESNEQFFGPGTRLTVL.

This sequence joins TRBV19 and TRBJ2-6; possible D gene TRBD2, 5 bases. Between the trimmed V and J ends, which lost 0 bases and 2 bases, there was a span of 5 bases. The CDR3 loop spans 15 amino acids. Germline-derived CDR1 and CDR2 are LNHDA and SQIVND (reference sequence). CDR3 loop: CASSIEGAGANVLTF. The CDR3 DNA sequence: TGTGCCAGTAGTATAGAGGGAGCTGGGGCCAACGTCCTGACTTTC.

The CDR3 DNA follows: TGTGCCAGCAGGATGGCGGGGTCTCAGCCCCAGCATTTT. Amino acid sequence: CASRMAGSQPQHF. The chain has TRBV7-2 and TRBJ1-5; no definite D call. Trimming pared 6 bases from V and 6 bases from J, leaving 12 bases between. The CDR3 is 13 residues long. Germline CDR1 SGHTA, CDR2 FQGNSA.

The sample holds one count of this clone. The chain is built from TRBV28 and TRBJ2-5, with D possibly matching TRBD1 (5 bases). V lost 6 bases, J lost 4 bases, and 15 bases lay in between. Germline V gives CDR1 MDHEN, CDR2 SYDVKM. This CDR3 is built from 14 residues. CDR3 region: CASSLVGRGETQYF. The CDR3 nucleotides are TGTGCCAGCAGCCTGGTGGGAAGGGGAGAGACCCAGTACTTC.

The chain carries TRBV28 and TRBJ2-5; 7 positions match TRBD2. J gave up 3 bases and V 6 bases, and 7 bases lay outside the gene matches. CDR3 length equals 14 residues. Germline V gene lookup returns CDR1 MDHEN and CDR2 SYDVKM. The CDR3 loop reads CASSHWAGEETQYF. CDR3 bases: TGTGCCAGCAGCCACTGGGCGGGGGAAGAGACCCAGTACTTC.

The gene calls are TRBV4-1 and TRBJ2-7; TRBD1 agrees at 8 bases. With 2 bases clipped from V and 2 bases from J, the junction kept 5 bases outside the gene matches. CDR1 is MGHRA and CDR2 is YSYEKL in the germline V gene. The CDR3 covers 15 residues. Here the CDR3 DNA reads TGCGCCAGCAGCCAACCCAACAGGGGGGCCTACGAGCAGTACTTC. This translates into CASSQPNRGAYEQYF.

CDR3 amino acids: CASSHLGWDTQYF. The CDR3 DNA sequence: TGTGCCAGCAGCCATCTAGGCTGGGATACGCAGTATTTT. This chain links TRBV7-3 with TRBJ2-3, with D uncertain. The CDR3 is 13 amino acids. Germline V CDR1 and CDR2: SGHTA, FQGTGA. With 5 bases removed from V and 6 bases from J, the gap between germline ends came to 12 bases.

The gene calls are TRBV7-3 and TRBJ2-1; a possible D gene is TRBD2 (5 bases). CDR3 size: 12 residues. Germline V lookup: CDR1 SGHTA, CDR2 FQGTGA. Trimming took 3 bases from V and 10 from J, leaving 10 bases between them. Here the CDR3 DNA reads TGTGCCAGCAGCTTGGAAGGCGGGGAGCAGTTCTTC. Protein product: CASSLEGGEQFF.

The genes are TRBV30 and TRBJ2-5; D is possibly TRBD2 (5 bases). Per germline, CDR1 GTSNPN and CDR2 SVGIG (reference sequence). This CDR3 comprises 11 residues. With 2 bases removed from V and 9 bases from J, the gap between germline ends came to 10 bases. CDR3 loop: CAWSHGKAQYF. The DNA of the CDR3 is TGTGCCTGGAGTCACGGGAAGGCCCAGTACTTC.